Described below is a single TCR beta chain sequence and its context. Its antigen is currently unknown. These data originate in a study of T cell repertoires in cytomegalovirus infection. Study context: HLA-C-restricted CMV epitopes, recently identified, and well-studied HLA-B-restricted ones were used by the study. Notes on the study in general: Ex vivo, HLA-C-restricted CMV-specific TCR beta clonotypes prevailed over the rest of the response.

This CDR3 comprises 19 residues. V lost 7 bases and J lost 5, with 27 bases in between. Germline CDR1 SNHLY, CDR2 FYNNEI. TCRdb called the reads again in MiXCR, with one record for every CDR3 protein. The sample has 450,000 to 650,000 distinct CDR3 sequences; almost 40% are singletons. This sequence joins TRBV2 and TRBJ2-6; perhaps TRBD1 as D (7 bases). This sequence originates from a human donor in good health (CMV status not recorded). Some clones in this sample may be carry-over from other donors' samples. Sequencing was performed on cultured PBMCs, taken from culture after CMV antigen stimulation. The CDR3 DNA is TGTGCCAGCAATACTGTCGGAGGGACAGACTCTAGTAGGGCCAACGTCCTGACTTTC. It codes for CASNTVGGTDSSRANVLTF.